Shown below are 15 T cell receptor beta chains from a single sample sequenced in a study of graft-versus-host responses after intestinal transplantation. Sequencing used immunoSEQ multiplex PCR; TCRdb keeps in-frame clones, though not all of them. The table has 77,000 or so clones, 92% seen once. Sequencing used PBMCs, obtained 98 days after intestinal transplantation. The receptors come from a human patient who received an intestinal transplant, so some T cells may come from the graft donor.

The chain is built from TRBV5-4 and TRBJ2-6; 7 bases map to TRBD1. CDR1 SGHNT and CDR2 YYREEE come from the germline V gene (reference sequence). The V gene end was trimmed by 1 base and the J gene end by 4 bases; junction bases not matched to a gene: 2. This CDR3 is built from 15 residues. The DNA of the CDR3 is TGTGCCAGCAGCTTGTCGGACAGGGGGGCCAACGTCCTGACTTTC. Protein: CASSLSDRGANVLTF.

This chain connects TRBV5-6 to TRBJ2-5, with D possibly matching TRBD2 (6 bases). This CDR3 has 14 amino acids. Germline V CDR1 and CDR2: SGHDT, YYEEEE. V was cut by 0 bases and J by 2 bases, with 8 bases left in between. The CDR3 DNA follows: TGTGCCAGCAGCTTGGCACTAGCTCAAGAGACCCAGTACTTC. It is translated as CASSLALAQETQYF.

This clone showed up just a few times. The V call is TRBV5-1, the J call TRBJ2-1; TRBD2 agrees at 13 bases. This CDR3 is 18 amino acids long. Germline trimming cut 1 base from V and 6 bases from J; bases unmatched to any gene: 10. CDR1 is SGHRS and CDR2 is YFSETQ in the germline V gene. CDR3 region: CASSLLLAGGPGGNEQFF. CDR3 DNA sequence: TGCGCCAGCAGCTTGTTACTAGCGGGGGGGCCTGGTGGCAATGAGCAGTTCTTC.

The V and J genes are TRBV7-2 and TRBJ2-3, with 9 bases identical to TRBD2. This CDR3 is 15 amino acids long. In germline, CDR1 is SGHTA, CDR2 FQGNSA. Unmatched junction bases numbered 10, after V lost 4 bases and J lost 8 bases. In DNA, the CDR3 is TGTGCCAGCAGCTGGGGTCTAGCGGGAAAGGCTACGCAGTATTTT. It encodes CASSWGLAGKATQYF. Filled out from reference TRBV7-2 and TRBJ2-3, the complete variable domain reads GAGVSQSPSNKVTEKGKDVELRCDPISGHTALYWYRQSLGQGLEFLIYFQGNSAPDKSGLPSDRFSAERTGGSVSTLTIQRTQQEDSAVYLCASSWGLAGKATQYFGPGTRLTVL.

J is TRBJ2-7 and V is TRBV4-1; either TRBD1 or TRBD2 may supply D (5 bases each). The CDR3 sequence is 14 residues long. CDR1 is MGHRA and CDR2 is YSYEKL in the germline V gene. V lost 1 base to trimming and J lost 3 bases, with 10 bases between them. Here the CDR3 DNA reads TGCGCCAGCAGCCAAGTCCGGGACGGCTACGAGCAGTACTTC. It codes for CASSQVRDGYEQYF.

This clone was picked up one time. The rearrangement joins TRBV6-5 to TRBJ2-3; unclear D gene. The CDR3 sequence is 13 residues long. CDR1 is MNHEY and CDR2 is SVGAGI in the germline V gene. Deletions cut 5 bases from V and 3 bases from J, with 9 bases between. The CDR3 reads CASSLIRTDTQYF. The CDR3 nucleotides read TGTGCCAGCAGTCTAATCAGAACAGATACGCAGTATTTT.

This chain joins TRBV4-1 and TRBJ1-1; D is ambiguous. This CDR3 spans 14 amino acids. CDR1 is MGHRA and CDR2 is YSYEKL in the germline V gene. V lost 1 base to trimming and J lost 6 bases, with 12 bases between them. The CDR3 DNA reads TGCGCCAGCAGCCAAGGGCCCCCGATGGCTGAAGCTTTCTTT. This translates into CASSQGPPMAEAFF.

The rearrangement joins TRBV15 to TRBJ2-1; maybe TRBD2 (6 bases). Between the trimmed V and J ends, which lost 7 bases and 0 bases, there was a span of 10 bases. Germline V lookup: CDR1 LNHNV, CDR2 YYDKDF (reference sequence). The CDR3 has 14 amino acids. The CDR3 sequence is CATTGETSYNEQFF. The CDR3 nucleotides read TGTGCCACCACGGGGGAAACCTCCTACAATGAGCAGTTCTTC.

This sequence joins TRBV4-1 and TRBJ2-1, with a weak D call TRBD1 (6 bases). The germline CDR1 and CDR2 sequences are MGHRA and YSYEKL. This CDR3 has 16 residues. Trimming removed 3 bases at V and 8 bases at J, with 20 bases between. CDR3 DNA: TGCGCCAGCAGCCAGGGTCCGGGACAAAGTAGGGATGAGCAGTTCTTC. Its protein product is CASSQGPGQSRDEQFF.

Concerning this clone itself: Other nucleotide sequences in the sample specify the same CDR3. This rearrangement joins TRBV5-6 to TRBJ2-2; 9 positions agree with TRBD2. With 4 bases clipped from V and 6 bases from J, the junction kept 10 bases outside the gene matches. Germline CDR1 SGHDT, CDR2 YYEEEE. This CDR3 has 16 amino acids. The CDR3 reads CASSQLAGGPSGELFF. In DNA form, the CDR3 reads TGTGCCAGCAGCCAACTCGCGGGGGGGCCTTCCGGGGAGCTGTTTTTT.

The chain recombines TRBV6-5 with TRBJ1-3; maybe TRBD1 (5 bases). The V and J ends lost 1 base and 0 bases respectively, with 10 bases between them. This CDR3 spans 16 amino acids. Germline CDR1 MNHEY, CDR2 SVGAGI. The CDR3 sequence is CASSYFKGSSGNTIYF. CDR3 in DNA: TGTGCCAGCAGTTACTTTAAGGGGAGCTCTGGAAACACCATATATTTT.

The rearrangement uses TRBV5-5 and TRBJ2-4; TRBD1 might be the D (5 bases). The V gene's germline CDR1 is SGHKS and CDR2 YYEKEE (reference sequence). Trimming shortened V by 4 bases and J by 0 bases, and 14 bases separated the two germline ends. The CDR3 consists of 16 residues. CDR3 sequence: CASSQWGRPAKNIQYF. The CDR3 nucleotides are TGTGCCAGCAGCCAATGGGGCAGACCAGCCAAAAACATTCAGTACTTC.

This clone was seen only once. For the CDR3, the DNA is TGCGCCAGCAGTGAGTGGTCAGGGGGCTACAATGAGCAGTTCTTC. This gives the protein CASSEWSGGYNEQFF. J is TRBJ2-1 and V is TRBV10-2, with 7 bases that match TRBD1. Losses at the gene ends were 1 base for V and 3 bases for J; bases not matched to a gene: 3. Germline CDR1 and CDR2: WSHSY and SAAADI. This CDR3 contains 15 residues.

The V call is TRBV7-3, the J call TRBJ1-1; 7 nucleotides agree with TRBD1. With 0 bases clipped from V and 7 bases from J, the junction kept 11 bases outside the gene matches. CDR3 size: 16 residues. Germline CDR1 SGHTA, CDR2 FQGTGA. CDR3 residues: CASSLTGGAGFGEAFF. The CDR3 DNA is TGTGCCAGCAGCTTAACAGGGGGCGCAGGGTTTGGTGAAGCTTTCTTT.

This clone is a singleton in its sample. The chain uses TRBV4-2 and TRBJ2-1; D is possibly TRBD1 (6 bases). From germline, CDR1 is LGHNA and CDR2 YNFKEQ. The CDR3 is 15 residues long. V was cut by 1 base and J by 2 bases, with 9 bases left in between. In DNA form, the CDR3 reads TGTGCCAGCAGCCAAGTACAGGGAACCTACAATGAGCAGTTCTTC. Amino acid sequence: CASSQVQGTYNEQFF.